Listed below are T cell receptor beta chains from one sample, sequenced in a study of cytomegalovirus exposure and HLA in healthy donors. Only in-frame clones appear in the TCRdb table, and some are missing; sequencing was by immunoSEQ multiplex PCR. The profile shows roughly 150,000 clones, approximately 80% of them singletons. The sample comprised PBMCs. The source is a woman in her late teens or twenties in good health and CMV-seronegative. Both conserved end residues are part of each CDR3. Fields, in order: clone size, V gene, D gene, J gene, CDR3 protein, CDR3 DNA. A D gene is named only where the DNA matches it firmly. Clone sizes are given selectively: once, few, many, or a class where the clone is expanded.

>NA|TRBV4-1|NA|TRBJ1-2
CASSQDGGRSDGYTF
TGCGCCAGCAGCCAAGATGGCGGGCGCTCGGATGGCTACACCTTC
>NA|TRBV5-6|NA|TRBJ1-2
CASSPGTRGGYTF
TGTGCCAGCAGCCCTGGGACCCGGGGGGGCTACACCTTC
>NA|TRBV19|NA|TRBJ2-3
CASQQSGTDTQYF
TGTGCCAGCCAACAGTCTGGCACAGATACGCAGTATTTT
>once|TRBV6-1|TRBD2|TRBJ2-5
CASSVGGAEETQYF
TGTGCCAGCAGTGTCGGGGGGGCCGAAGAGACCCAGTACTTC
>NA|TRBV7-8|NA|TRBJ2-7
CASSLLGPRENEQYF
TGTGCCAGCAGCTTATTGGGCCCTAGGGAGAACGAGCAGTACTTC
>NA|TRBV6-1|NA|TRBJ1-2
CASSEWGVGGYTF
TGTGCCAGCAGTGAATGGGGGGTTGGGGGCTACACCTTC
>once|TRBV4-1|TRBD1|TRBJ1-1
CASSQKPDRDPLNTEAFF
TGCGCCAGCAGCCAGAAGCCGGACAGGGACCCTCTGAACACTGAAGCTTTCTTT
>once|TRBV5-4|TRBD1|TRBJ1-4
CASSGTGTGATNEKLFF
TGTGCCAGCAGCGGTACCGGGACAGGAGCAACTAATGAAAAACTGTTTTTT
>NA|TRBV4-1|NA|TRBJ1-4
CASSQGGKNEKLFF
TGCGCCAGCAGCCAAGGAGGGAAGAATGAAAAACTGTTTTTT
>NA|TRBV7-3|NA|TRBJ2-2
CASSPINSGTGELFF
TGTGCCAGCAGCCCCATCAACAGTGGCACCGGGGAGCTGTTTTTT
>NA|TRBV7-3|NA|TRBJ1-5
CASSPGDNQPQHF
TGTGCCAGCAGCCCCGGAGACAATCAGCCCCAGCATTTT
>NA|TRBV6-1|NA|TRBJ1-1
CASSVRASTEAFF
TGTGCCAGCAGTGTCAGGGCGTCCACTGAAGCTTTCTTT
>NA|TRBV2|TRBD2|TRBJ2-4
CASSELGTSEEF
TGTGCCAGCAGTGAACTTGGGACTAGCGAAGAGTTC
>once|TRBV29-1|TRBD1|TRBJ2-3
CSVTDRGPDTQYF
TGCAGCGTAACCGACAGGGGGCCAGATACGCAGTATTTT
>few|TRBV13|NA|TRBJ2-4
CASSTTGGGNIQYF
TGTGCCAGCAGCACGACCGGTGGGGGGAACATTCAGTACTTC
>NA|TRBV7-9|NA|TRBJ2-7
CASSAEGYEQYF
TGTGCCAGCAGCGCGGAGGGGTACGAGCAGTACTTC
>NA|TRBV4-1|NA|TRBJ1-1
CASSQVSPGAGRIEAFF
TGCGCCAGCAGCCAAGTGAGTCCAGGGGCTGGCCGAATTGAAGCTTTCTTT
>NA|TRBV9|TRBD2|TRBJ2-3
CASSVGLLGTSGGVGTDTQYF
TGTGCCAGCAGCGTTGGTCTACTAGGGACTAGCGGGGGGGTGGGGACAGATACGCAGTATTTT
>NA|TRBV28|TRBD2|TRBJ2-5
CASSEVAGPLTETQYF
TGTGCCAGCAGTGAGGTAGCGGGGCCCCTGACTGAGACCCAGTACTTC
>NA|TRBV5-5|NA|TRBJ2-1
CASSFWGGQSEQFF
TGTGCCAGCAGCTTCTGGGGGGGCCAGAGTGAGCAGTTCTTC
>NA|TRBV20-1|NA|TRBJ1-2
CSALGANGYTF
TGCAGTGCCCTTGGGGCGAATGGCTACACCTTC
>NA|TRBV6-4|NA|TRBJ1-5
CASPGPPRRNGEDNNQPQHF
TGTGCCAGCCCCGGGCCCCCCCGAAGGAACGGGGAGGATAACAATCAGCCCCAGCATTTT
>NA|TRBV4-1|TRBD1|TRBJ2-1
CASSQGQGARNEQFF
TGCGCCAGCAGCCAGGGACAGGGGGCGCGAAATGAGCAGTTCTTC
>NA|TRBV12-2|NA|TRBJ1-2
CASRLDRGEFNGYTF
TGTGCAAGTCGCTTAGACAGGGGGGAGTTCAATGGCTACACCTTC
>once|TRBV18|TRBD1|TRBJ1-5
CASSPGLQGFSNQPQHF
TGTGCCAGCTCCCCGGGCTTACAGGGGTTTAGCAATCAGCCCCAGCATTTT
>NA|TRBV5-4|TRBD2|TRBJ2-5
CASTSLGREMVGTQYF
TGTGCCAGCACGTCCCTGGGGCGGGAGATGGTCGGGACCCAGTACTTC
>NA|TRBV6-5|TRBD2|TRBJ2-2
CASNKRLADTGELFF
TGTGCCAGCAACAAACGGCTAGCGGACACCGGGGAGCTGTTTTTT
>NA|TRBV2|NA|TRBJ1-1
CASFPRTNTEAFF
TGTGCCAGTTTCCCCAGAACCAACACTGAAGCTTTCTTT
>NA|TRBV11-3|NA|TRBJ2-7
CASSLGQVYEQYF
TGTGCCAGCAGCTTAGGACAGGTCTACGAGCAGTACTTC
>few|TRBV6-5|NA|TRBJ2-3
CASSSQHTDTQYF
TGTGCCAGCAGTTCCCAACACACAGATACGCAGTATTTT
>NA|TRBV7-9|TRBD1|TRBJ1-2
CSSSLGQGYGYTF
TGTTCCAGCAGCTTGGGACAGGGCTATGGCTACACCTTC
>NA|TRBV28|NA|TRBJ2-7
CASSRSGYSSYEQYF
TGTGCCAGCAGCCGTAGCGGTTATAGCTCCTACGAGCAGTACTTC
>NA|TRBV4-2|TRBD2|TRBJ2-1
CASSQDTLASGSVEQFF
TGTGCCAGCAGCCAAGATACTTTGGCTAGCGGGAGTGTTGAGCAGTTCTTC
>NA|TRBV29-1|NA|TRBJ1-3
CSVDRFPGTGNTIYF
TGCAGCGTTGATAGGTTTCCGGGGACTGGAAACACCATATATTTT
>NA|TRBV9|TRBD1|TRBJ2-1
CASSVRDRGGNEQFF
TGTGCCAGCAGCGTCCGGGACAGGGGCGGCAATGAGCAGTTCTTC
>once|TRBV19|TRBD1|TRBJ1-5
CASSRRQGRSNQPQHF
TGTGCCAGTAGTAGAAGACAGGGTCGGAGCAATCAGCCCCAGCATTTT
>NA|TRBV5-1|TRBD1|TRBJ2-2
CASSLYPRDRGHTGELFF
TGCGCCAGCAGCCTATACCCCCGGGACAGGGGGCACACCGGGGAGCTGTTTTTT
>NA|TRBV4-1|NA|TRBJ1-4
CASSHSDRATNEKLFF
TGCGCCAGCAGCCACTCTGACAGAGCAACTAATGAAAAACTGTTTTTT
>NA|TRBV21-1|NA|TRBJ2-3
CASSNPFTDTQYF
TGTGCCAGCAGCAACCCCTTCACAGATACGCAGTATTTT
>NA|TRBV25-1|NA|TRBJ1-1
CASSVTGTGTEAFF
TGTGCCAGCAGTGTAACAGGGACGGGCACTGAAGCTTTCTTT